This T cell receptor (beta chain) was found in a study of cytomegalovirus exposure and HLA in healthy donors. Donors came from a validation cohort of some 110 subjects, distinct from the first 666-subject cohort. CDR3 length: 14 residues. Trimming took 4 bases from V and 6 from J, leaving 16 bases between them. Per the germline V gene, CDR1 is SGHTA and CDR2 is FQGNSA. Libraries were prepared by immunoSEQ multiplex PCR; TCRdb keeps only in-frame clonotypes and omits some of them. Altogether over 20,000 clones are present, under 98% being singletons, with the ten largest covering 10%. The clonotype comes from a young man in good health and CMV-seropositive. The V and J genes are TRBV7-2 and TRBJ2-7; D might be TRBD1 (6 bases). Source material: PBMCs. The CDR3 DNA reads TGTGCCAGCAGCTCACAGACAGGTTGGGGCGAGCAGTACTTC. Its protein product is CASSSQTGWGEQYF.